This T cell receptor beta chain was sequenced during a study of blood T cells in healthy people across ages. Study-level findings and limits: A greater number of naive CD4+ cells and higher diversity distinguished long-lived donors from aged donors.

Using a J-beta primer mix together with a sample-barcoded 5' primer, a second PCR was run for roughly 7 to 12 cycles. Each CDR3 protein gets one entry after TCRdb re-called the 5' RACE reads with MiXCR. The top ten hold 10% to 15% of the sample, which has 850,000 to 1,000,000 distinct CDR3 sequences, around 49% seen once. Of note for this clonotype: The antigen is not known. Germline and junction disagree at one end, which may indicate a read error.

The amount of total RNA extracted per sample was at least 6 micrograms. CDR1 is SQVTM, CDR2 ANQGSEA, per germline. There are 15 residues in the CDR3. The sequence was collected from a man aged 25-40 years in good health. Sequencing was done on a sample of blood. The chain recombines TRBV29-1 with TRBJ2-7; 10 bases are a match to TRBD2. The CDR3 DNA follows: TGCAGCGTGGATCGTCTAGCGGGAGAGTCCTGCGAGCAGTACTTC. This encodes CSVDRLAGESCEQYF.